This TCR beta chain was captured in a study of blood T cell repertoires in COVID-19. Study background: Material from acute and convalescent COVID-19 was sourced from the United States, Italy and Spain. The analysed material was cDNA or gDNA that came from T cells, B-cell-depleted T cells, or PBMCs.

The CDR3 consists of 13 residues. Trimming took 6 bases from V and 4 from J, leaving 12 bases between them. From germline, CDR1 is MNHNS and CDR2 SASEGT. Only one count was recorded for this clone. Authors' data handling: Nucleated cell number was recorded as an estimate derived from reference gene primer amplification. Assay used: immunoSEQ multiplex PCR; TCRdb lists only in-frame clones, some missing. V, J and clone size are taken as reported in that table, and D and trimming were inferred from the DNA itself. The profile shows some 240,000 clones, less than 85% of them singletons. V usage is TRBV6-1 and J usage is TRBJ1-2, with no clear D. The TCR comes from a woman aged 70-85 years with acute or convalescent COVID-19. Source material: peripheral blood. Here the CDR3 DNA reads TGTGCCAGCAGCGAGGCCAGCGTCTATGGCTACACCTTC. Residues: CASSEASVYGYTF.